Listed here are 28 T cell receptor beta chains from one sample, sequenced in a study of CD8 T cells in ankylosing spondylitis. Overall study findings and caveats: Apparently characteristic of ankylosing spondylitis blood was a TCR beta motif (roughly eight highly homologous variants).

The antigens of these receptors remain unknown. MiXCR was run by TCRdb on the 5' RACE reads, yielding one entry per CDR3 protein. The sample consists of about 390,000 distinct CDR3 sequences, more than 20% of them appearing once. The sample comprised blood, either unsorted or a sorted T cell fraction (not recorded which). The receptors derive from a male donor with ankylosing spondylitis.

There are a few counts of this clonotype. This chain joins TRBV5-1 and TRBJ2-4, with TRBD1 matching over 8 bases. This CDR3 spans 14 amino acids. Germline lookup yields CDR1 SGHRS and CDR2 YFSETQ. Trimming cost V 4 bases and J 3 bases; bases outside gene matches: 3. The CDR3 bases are TGCGCCAGCAGCGAGGACAGGGACAAAAACATTCAGTACTTC. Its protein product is CASSEDRDKNIQYF.

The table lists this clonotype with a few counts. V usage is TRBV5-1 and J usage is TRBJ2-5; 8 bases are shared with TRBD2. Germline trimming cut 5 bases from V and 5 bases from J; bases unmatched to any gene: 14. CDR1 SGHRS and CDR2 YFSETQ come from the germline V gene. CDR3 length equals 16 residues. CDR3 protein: CASRKREPRGYETQYF. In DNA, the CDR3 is TGCGCCAGCAGAAAGCGGGAGCCCCGGGGATATGAGACCCAGTACTTC.

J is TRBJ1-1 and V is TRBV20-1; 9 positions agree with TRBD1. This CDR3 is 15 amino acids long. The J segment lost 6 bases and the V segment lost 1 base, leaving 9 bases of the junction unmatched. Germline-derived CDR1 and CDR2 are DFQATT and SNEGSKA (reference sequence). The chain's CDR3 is CSARAVDRGGSEAFF. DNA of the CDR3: TGCAGTGCTAGAGCCGTGGACAGGGGAGGGTCTGAAGCTTTCTTT.

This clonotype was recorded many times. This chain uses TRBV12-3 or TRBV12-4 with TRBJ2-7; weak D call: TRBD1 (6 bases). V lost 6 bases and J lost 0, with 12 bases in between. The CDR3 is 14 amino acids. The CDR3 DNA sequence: TGTGCCAGCAGGTCGGACAGAGCCTCCTACGAGCAGTACTTC. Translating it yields CASRSDRASYEQYF.

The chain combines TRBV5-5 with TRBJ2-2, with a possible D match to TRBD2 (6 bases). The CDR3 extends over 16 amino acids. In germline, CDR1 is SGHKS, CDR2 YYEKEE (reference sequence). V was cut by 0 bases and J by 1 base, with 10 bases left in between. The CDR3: CASSLEGGMNTGELFF. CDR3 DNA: TGTGCCAGCAGCTTGGAAGGCGGGATGAACACCGGGGAGCTGTTTTTT.

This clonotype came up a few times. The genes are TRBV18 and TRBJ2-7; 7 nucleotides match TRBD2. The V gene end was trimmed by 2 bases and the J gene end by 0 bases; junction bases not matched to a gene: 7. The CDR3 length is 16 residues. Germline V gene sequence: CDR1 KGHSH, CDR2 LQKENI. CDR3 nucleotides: TGTGCCAGCTCACCAGGTCTAGCGGACAACTCCTACGAGCAGTACTTC. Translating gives CASSPGLADNSYEQYF. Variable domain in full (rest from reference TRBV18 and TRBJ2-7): NAGVMQNPRHLVRRRGQEARLRCSPMKGHSHVYWYRQLPEEGLKFMVYLQKENIIDESGMPKERFSAEFPKEGPSILRIQQVVRGDSAAYFCASSPGLADNSYEQYFGPGTRLTVT.

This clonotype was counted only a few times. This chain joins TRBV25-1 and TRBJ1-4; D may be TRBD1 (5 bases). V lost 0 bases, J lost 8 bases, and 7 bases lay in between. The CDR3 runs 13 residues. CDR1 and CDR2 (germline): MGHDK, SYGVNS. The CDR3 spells CASSEYGGEKLFF. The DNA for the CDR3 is TGTGCCAGCAGTGAATACGGGGGGGAAAAACTGTTTTTT.

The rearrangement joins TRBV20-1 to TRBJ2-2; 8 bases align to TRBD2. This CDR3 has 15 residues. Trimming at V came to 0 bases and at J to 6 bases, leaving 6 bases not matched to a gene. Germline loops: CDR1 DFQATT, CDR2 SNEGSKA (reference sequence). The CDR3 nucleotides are TGCAGTGCTAGAGAGCCGGGACTAGGGTCCGGGGAGCTGTTTTTT. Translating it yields CSAREPGLGSGELFF.

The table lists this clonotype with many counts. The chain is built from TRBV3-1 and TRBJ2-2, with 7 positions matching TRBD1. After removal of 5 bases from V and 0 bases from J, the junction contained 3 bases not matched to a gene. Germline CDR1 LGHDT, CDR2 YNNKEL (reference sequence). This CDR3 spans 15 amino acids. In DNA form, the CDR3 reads TGTGCCAGCAGCAAGGGACAGCCGAACACCGGGGAGCTGTTTTTT. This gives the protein CASSKGQPNTGELFF.

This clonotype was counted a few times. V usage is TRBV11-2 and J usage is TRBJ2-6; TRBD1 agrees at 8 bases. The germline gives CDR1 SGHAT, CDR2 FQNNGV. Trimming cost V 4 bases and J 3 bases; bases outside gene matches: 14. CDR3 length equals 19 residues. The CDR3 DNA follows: TGTGCCAGCAGCTATACTTCGGGCAGGGGGCTAGTTGGGGCCAACGTCCTGACTTTC. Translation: CASSYTSGRGLVGANVLTF. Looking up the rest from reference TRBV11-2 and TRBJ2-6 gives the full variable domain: EAGVAQSPRYKIIEKRQSVAFWCNPISGHATLYWYQQILGQGPKLLIQFQNNGVVDDSQLPKDRFSAERLKGVDSTLKIQPAKLEDSAVYLCASSYTSGRGLVGANVLTFGAGSRLTVL.

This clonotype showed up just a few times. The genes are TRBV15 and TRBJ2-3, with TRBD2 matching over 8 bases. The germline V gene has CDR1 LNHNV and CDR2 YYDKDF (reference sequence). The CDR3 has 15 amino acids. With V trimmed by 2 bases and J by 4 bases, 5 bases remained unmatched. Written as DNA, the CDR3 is TGTGCCACCAGCAGACGGGGGGGTACGGCAGATACGCAGTATTTT. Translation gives CATSRRGGTADTQYF.

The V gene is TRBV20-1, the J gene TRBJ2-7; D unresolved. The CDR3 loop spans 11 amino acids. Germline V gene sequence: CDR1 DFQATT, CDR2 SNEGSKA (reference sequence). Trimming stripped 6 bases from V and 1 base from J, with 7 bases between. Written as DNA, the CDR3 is TGCAGTGCCGGCGCTTCCTACGAGCAGTACTTC. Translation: CSAGASYEQYF.

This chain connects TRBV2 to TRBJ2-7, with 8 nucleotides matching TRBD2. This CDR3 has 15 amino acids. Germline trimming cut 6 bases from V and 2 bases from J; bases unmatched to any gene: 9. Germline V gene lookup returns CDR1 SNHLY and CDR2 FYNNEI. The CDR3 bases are TGTGCCAGCAGATACTCAGCGGGAGTGGCCTACGAGCAGTACTTC. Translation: CASRYSAGVAYEQYF.

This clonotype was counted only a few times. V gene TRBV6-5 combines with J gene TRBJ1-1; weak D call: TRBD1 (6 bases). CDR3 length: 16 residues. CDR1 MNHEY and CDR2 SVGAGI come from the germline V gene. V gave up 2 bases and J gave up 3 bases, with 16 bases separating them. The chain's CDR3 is CASSYRGDIPDTEAFF. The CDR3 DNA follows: TGTGCCAGCAGTTACCGGGGGGACATCCCGGACACTGAAGCTTTCTTT.

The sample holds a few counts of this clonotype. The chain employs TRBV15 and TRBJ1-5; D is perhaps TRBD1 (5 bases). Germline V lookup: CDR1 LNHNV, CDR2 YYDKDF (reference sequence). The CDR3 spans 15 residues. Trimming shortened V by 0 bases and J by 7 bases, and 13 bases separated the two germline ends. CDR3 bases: TGTGCCACCAGCAGAGATGGGCAGGGTAACCAGCCCCAGCATTTT. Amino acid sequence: CATSRDGQGNQPQHF.

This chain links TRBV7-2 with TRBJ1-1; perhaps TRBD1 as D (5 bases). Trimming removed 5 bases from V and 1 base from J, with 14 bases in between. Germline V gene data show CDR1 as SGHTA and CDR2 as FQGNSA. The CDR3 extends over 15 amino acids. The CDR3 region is CASSRIAGGNTEAFF. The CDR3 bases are TGTGCCAGCAGCCGGATCGCCGGGGGGAACACTGAAGCTTTCTTT.

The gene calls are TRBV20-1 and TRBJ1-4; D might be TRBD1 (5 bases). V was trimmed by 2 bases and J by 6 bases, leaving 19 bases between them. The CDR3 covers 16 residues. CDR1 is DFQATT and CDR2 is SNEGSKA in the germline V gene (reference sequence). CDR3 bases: TGCAGTGCTAGACCCCAGGGCGGGCAGGGCTATGAAAAACTGTTTTTT. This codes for CSARPQGGQGYEKLFF.

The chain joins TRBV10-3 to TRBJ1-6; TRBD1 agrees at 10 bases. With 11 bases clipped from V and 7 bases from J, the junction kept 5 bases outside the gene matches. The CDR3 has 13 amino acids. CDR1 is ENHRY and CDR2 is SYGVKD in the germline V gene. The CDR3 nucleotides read TGTGCCTTAAGGACAGGGGGAAATTCACCCCTCCACTTT. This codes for CALRTGGNSPLHF.

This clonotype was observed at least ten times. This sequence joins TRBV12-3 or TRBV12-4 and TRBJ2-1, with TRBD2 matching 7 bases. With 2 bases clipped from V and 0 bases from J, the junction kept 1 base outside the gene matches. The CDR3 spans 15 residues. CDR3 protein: CASSLRGSSYNEQFF. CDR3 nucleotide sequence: TGTGCCAGCAGTTTACGCGGGAGCTCCTACAATGAGCAGTTCTTC.

CDR3 coding DNA: TGCAGTGCTAGAGATCGCCCAGGGATTTACAATGAGCAGTTCTTC. This translates into CSARDRPGIYNEQFF. The chain employs TRBV20-1 and TRBJ2-1; TRBD1 is a possible D gene (5 bases). V shed 0 bases and J shed 4 bases, with 13 bases lying between them. CDR1 DFQATT and CDR2 SNEGSKA come from the germline V gene (reference sequence). The CDR3 totals 15 residues.

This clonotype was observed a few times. CDR3 in amino acids: CASSIEDEQFF. CDR3 bases: TGTGCCAGTAGTATCGAGGACGAGCAGTTCTTC. The chain has TRBV19 and TRBJ2-1, with D hard to call. V was pared by 3 bases and J by 10 bases, with 7 bases between. CDR1 and CDR2 from the germline V gene are LNHDA and SQIVND (reference sequence). This CDR3 has 11 residues.

The CDR3 sequence: CASSQGAGTFYEQYF. The CDR3 DNA follows: TGTGCCAGCAGCCAAGGGGCTGGGACTTTCTACGAGCAGTACTTC. The chain recombines TRBV3-1 with TRBJ2-7; a possible D gene is TRBD2 (6 bases). Germline V gene sequence: CDR1 LGHDT, CDR2 YNNKEL (reference sequence). Trimming took off 1 base at V and 3 bases at J, with 13 bases between the two ends. CDR3 length: 15 amino acids.

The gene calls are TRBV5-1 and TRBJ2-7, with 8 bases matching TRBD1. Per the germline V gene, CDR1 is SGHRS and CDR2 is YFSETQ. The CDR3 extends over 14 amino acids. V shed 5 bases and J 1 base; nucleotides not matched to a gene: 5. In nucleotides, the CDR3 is TGCGCCAGCAGATTTCGGACAGGGTCCTACGAGCAGTACTTC. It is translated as CASRFRTGSYEQYF.

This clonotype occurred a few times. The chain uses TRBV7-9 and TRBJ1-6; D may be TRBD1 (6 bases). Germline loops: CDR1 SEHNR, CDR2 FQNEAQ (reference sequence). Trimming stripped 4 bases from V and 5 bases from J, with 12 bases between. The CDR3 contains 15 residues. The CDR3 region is CASSYRAADNSPLHF. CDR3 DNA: TGTGCCAGCAGCTACAGGGCGGCGGATAATTCACCCCTCCACTTT.

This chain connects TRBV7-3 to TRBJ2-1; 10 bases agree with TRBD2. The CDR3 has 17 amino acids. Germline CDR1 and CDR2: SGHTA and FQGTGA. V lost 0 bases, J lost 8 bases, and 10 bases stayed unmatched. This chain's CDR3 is CASSLTRGTSVIDEQFF. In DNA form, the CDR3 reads TGTGCCAGCAGCTTAACCCGGGGGACTAGCGTTATAGATGAGCAGTTCTTC.

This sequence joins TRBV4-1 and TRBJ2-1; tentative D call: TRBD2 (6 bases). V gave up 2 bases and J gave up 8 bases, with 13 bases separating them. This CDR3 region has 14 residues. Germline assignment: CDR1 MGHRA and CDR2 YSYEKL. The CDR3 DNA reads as TGCGCCAGCAGCCAAAGGCTAGCGAGCGATGAGCAGTTCTTC. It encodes CASSQRLASDEQFF.

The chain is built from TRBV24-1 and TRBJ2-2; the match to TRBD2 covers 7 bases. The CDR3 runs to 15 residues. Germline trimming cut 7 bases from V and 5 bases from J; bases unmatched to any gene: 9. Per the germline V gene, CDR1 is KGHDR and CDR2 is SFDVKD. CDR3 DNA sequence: TGTGCCACCAGCTCCGGGCAGGGAGGGACCGGGGAGCTGTTTTTT. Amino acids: CATSSGQGGTGELFF.

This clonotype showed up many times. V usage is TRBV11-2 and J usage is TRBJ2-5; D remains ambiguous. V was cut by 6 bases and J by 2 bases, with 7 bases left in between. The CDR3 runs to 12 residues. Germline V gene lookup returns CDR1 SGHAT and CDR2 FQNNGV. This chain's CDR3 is CASSVGQETQYF. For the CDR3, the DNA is TGTGCCAGCAGTGTCGGACAAGAGACCCAGTACTTC. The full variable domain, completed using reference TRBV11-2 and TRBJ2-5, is EAGVAQSPRYKIIEKRQSVAFWCNPISGHATLYWYQQILGQGPKLLIQFQNNGVVDDSQLPKDRFSAERLKGVDSTLKIQPAKLEDSAVYLCASSVGQETQYFGPGTRLLVL.